This TCR beta chain was identified during a study of T cell responses to AZD1222 COVID-19 vaccine. There are 13 residues in the CDR3. The germline V gene encodes CDR1 SGHTA and CDR2 FQGNSA. Trimming took 3 bases from V and 6 from J, leaving 10 bases between them. Clones were sequenced by immunoSEQ multiplex PCR, and TCRdb holds only the in-frame ones, with some missing. Seen here are 130,000 to 150,000 clones, 70% to 90% observed once, and the top ten hold 4.5% to 6%. Study findings and constraints: A reported finding is that nearly half of spike-specific TCRs target unmutated variant regions.

Concerning this clone itself: Its target is not known.

Specimen: peripheral blood, collected on day 0 of AZD1222 vaccination. The sequence was collected from an adult in good health. The rearrangement joins TRBV7-2 to TRBJ2-3; D uncertain. The DNA for the CDR3 is TGTGCCAGCAGCTTTTCGGGCCCCGATACGCAGTATTTT. This translates into CASSFSGPDTQYF.